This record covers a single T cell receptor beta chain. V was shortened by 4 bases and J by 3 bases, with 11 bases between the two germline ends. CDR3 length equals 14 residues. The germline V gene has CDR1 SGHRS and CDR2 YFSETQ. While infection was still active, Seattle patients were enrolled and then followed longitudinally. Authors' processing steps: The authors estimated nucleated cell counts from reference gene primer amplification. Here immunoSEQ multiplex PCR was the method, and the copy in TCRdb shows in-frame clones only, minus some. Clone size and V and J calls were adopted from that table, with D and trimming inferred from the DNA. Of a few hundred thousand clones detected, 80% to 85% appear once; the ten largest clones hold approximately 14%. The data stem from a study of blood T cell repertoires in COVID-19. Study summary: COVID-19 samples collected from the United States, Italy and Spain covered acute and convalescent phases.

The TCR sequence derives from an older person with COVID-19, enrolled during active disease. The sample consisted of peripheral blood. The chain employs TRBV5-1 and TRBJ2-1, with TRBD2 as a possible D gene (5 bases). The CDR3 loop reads CASSSGLDYNEQFF. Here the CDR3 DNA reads TGCGCCAGCAGCAGCGGACTCGACTACAATGAGCAGTTCTTC.